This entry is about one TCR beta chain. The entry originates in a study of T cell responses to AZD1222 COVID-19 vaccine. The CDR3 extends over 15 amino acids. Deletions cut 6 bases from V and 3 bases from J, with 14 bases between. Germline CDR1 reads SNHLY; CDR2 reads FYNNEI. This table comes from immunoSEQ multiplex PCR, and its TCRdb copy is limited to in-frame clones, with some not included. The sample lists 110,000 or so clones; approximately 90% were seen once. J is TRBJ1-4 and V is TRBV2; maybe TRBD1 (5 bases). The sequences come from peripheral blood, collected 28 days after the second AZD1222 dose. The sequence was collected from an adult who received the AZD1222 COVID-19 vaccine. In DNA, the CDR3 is TGTGCCAGCAGCTGGGACCTAGGATCTAATGAAAAACTGTTTTTT. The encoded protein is CASSWDLGSNEKLFF.